Sequencing of this T cell receptor (beta chain) was carried out in a study of T cell responses to AZD1222 COVID-19 vaccine. Study-wide results and limits: Among the donors, most were white British and more were female, and clonal diversity was possibly underestimated. The repertoires were collected only after the peak T cell response.

Using immunoSEQ multiplex PCR, the repertoire was profiled, and TCRdb retains in-frame clones only, with some absent. Of 150,000 to 160,000 clones in the sample, roughly 90% were seen once. With respect to this clone: Its antigen is undetermined.

V dropped 4 bases and J dropped 2 bases, with 17 bases sitting between them. CDR1 is MGHRA and CDR2 is YSYEKL in the germline V gene. The CDR3 consists of 16 residues. The material was peripheral blood, obtained on day 0 of MenACWY control vaccination. The chain joins TRBV4-1 to TRBJ1-1; the D gene is possibly TRBD1 (5 bases). This clonotype originated in an adult in good health. The DNA for the CDR3 is TGCGCCAGCAGCCGGGGCTCAGGAGGCCTAAACACTGAAGCTTTCTTT. It is translated as CASSRGSGGLNTEAFF.